This T cell receptor (beta chain) was observed in a study of T cell responses to AZD1222 COVID-19 vaccine. Study findings and constraints: Every sample of the repertoires postdated the peak T cell response. CD4 TCRs covered the whole spike, strongest at regions 160-218 and 743-854. Donor demographics were predominantly white British with a female majority; clonal diversity may be underestimated.

Repertoires were generated with immunoSEQ multiplex PCR, while TCRdb's copy carries only in-frame clones and drops some. The table includes about 110,000 clones, 70% to 90% detected once. Germline V gene data show CDR1 as SGHRS and CDR2 as YFSETQ. This CDR3 is built from 13 residues. V lost 7 bases and J 2 bases, leaving 11 bases between the germline ends. Investigators merged groups given second doses at roughly 4 or roughly 12 weeks. Details on this clone: Antigen: not known.

This specimen consisted of peripheral blood, obtained 28 days after the second AZD1222 dose. This receptor was identified in an adult who received the AZD1222 COVID-19 vaccine. The V gene is TRBV5-1, the J gene TRBJ2-3; no reliable D call. CDR3 sequence: CASGQGDTDTQYF. Here the CDR3 DNA reads TGCGCCAGCGGGCAAGGAGACACAGATACGCAGTATTTT.